The present T cell receptor (beta chain) was sequenced within a study of vaccination effects on CD4 cells after COVID-19. Background on the study: Wells of around 2.2 million PBMC each were grown with around 10 IU/ml IL-2 and roughly 9.9 ug/ml peptides.

Trimming cost V 6 bases and J 7 bases; bases outside gene matches: 11. There are 15 residues in the CDR3. CDR1 is MNHEY, CDR2 SVGAGI, per germline. Isolating CD4+ T cells followed approximately 9 days of culture. The participants, recipients of two vaccine doses, got either BNT162b2 or mRNA-1273. None of the vaccinated had previously contracted SARS-CoV-2, and their nucleocapsid antibodies tested negative. On days 3 and 7, fresh IL-2 medium replaced half the medium. TCRdb's table, derived via immunoSEQ multiplex PCR, lists solely in-frame clones and lacks some. The profile shows tens of thousands of clones, around 79% of them singletons. Turning to this clone: Its cognate antigen is unknown.

Study findings and constraints: Pronounced clonal contraction occurred in clones induced by infection and by vaccine late after vaccination.

The clonotype comes from a human donor who received a COVID-19 vaccine. Here the sequenced sample was CD4+ T cells from PBMCs cultured without peptide, taken after COVID-19 vaccination. This sequence joins TRBV6-5 and TRBJ1-3; TRBD1 matches at 8 bases. The CDR3 is CASRARTGSTNTIYF. For the CDR3, the DNA is TGTGCCAGCAGGGCAAGGACAGGGTCAACGAACACCATATATTTT.